This passage covers 25 T cell receptor beta chains from one sample sequenced in a study of Graves' ophthalmopathy and Graves' hyperthyroidism. Researchers took RNA transcripts and amplified TCR beta CDR3 regions from them. Second-round multiplex PCR came after first-round RT-PCR with HTBI primers. One entry per CDR3 protein, called by TCRdb with MiXCR from the multiplex PCR reads. The data contain 1 million to 1.3 million distinct CDR3 sequences, less than 45% of them singletons. The sample consisted of peripheral blood or thyroid tissue (not recorded which). These receptors were collected from an adult man with Graves' hyperthyroidism.

The rearrangement links TRBV7-9 to TRBJ1-4; D not resolved. Germline CDR1 is SEHNR and CDR2 is FQNEAQ (reference sequence). The V and J ends lost 5 bases and 0 bases respectively, with 10 bases between them. The CDR3 contains 15 residues. Here the CDR3 DNA reads TGTGCCAGCAGCCCATCTCGGTCAACTAATGAAAAACTGTTTTTT. This translates into CASSPSRSTNEKLFF.

A few counts support this clonotype. V and J are TRBV28 and TRBJ1-1; the D gene is possibly TRBD1 (5 bases). The CDR3 runs 15 residues. Germline assignment: CDR1 MDHEN and CDR2 SYDVKM. V lost 2 bases and J lost 7, with 17 bases in between. Here the CDR3 reads CASSLIKYQTVEAFF. Written as DNA, the CDR3 is TGTGCCAGCAGTTTAATCAAATACCAGACAGTTGAAGCTTTCTTT.

The V and J genes are TRBV27 and TRBJ1-6; D remains unclear. Germline V CDR1 and CDR2: MNHEY, SMNVEV (reference sequence). This CDR3 region has 16 residues. The V end lost 6 bases, the J end lost 4 bases, and 16 bases lay between the germline ends. CDR3 nucleotide sequence: TGTGCCAGCAGCTCCTTTTCCCCGGCGTATAATTCACCCCTCCACTTT. The encoded protein is CASSSFSPAYNSPLHF.

This chain joins TRBV6-5 and TRBJ1-4; D unclear. Between the trimmed V and J ends, which lost 6 bases and 8 bases, there was a span of 13 bases. The CDR3 length is 13 residues. CDR1 MNHEY and CDR2 SVGAGI come from the germline V gene. CDR3: CASRGGSWEKLFF. Here the CDR3 DNA reads TGTGCCAGCAGGGGAGGCAGTTGGGAAAAACTGTTTTTT.

This chain joins TRBV15 and TRBJ2-7; 14 nucleotides line up with TRBD2. Germline CDR1 and CDR2: LNHNV and YYDKDF (reference sequence). Trimming took 5 bases from V and 1 from J; bases not matched to a gene: 4. This CDR3 is 16 amino acids long. CDR3 amino acids: CATSPGTSGGSYEQYF. CDR3 nucleotide sequence: TGTGCCACCAGCCCAGGGACTAGCGGGGGATCCTACGAGCAGTACTTC.

This clonotype was seen many times. The rearrangement uses TRBV7-2 and TRBJ2-5; TRBD2 matches at 13 bases. Germline trimming cut 1 base from V and 5 bases from J; bases unmatched to any gene: 4. Germline loops: CDR1 SGHTA, CDR2 FQGNSA. The CDR3 loop spans 16 amino acids. The CDR3 sequence is CASSLGTSGSLETQYF. CDR3 nucleotides: TGTGCCAGCAGCTTAGGGACTAGCGGGAGTCTGGAGACCCAGTACTTC.

The rearrangement links TRBV20-1 to TRBJ1-2; a weak D match, TRBD1 (5 bases). This CDR3 comprises 14 residues. Trimming shortened V by 3 bases and J by 4 bases, and 15 bases separated the two germline ends. CDR1 and CDR2 from the germline V gene are DFQATT and SNEGSKA (reference sequence). In nucleotides, the CDR3 is TGCAGTGCTAGCGTCAGGGAAACGGGCTATGGCTACACCTTC. This codes for CSASVRETGYGYTF.

For this clonotype: A single base separates this from a much larger clone, so it may be a read error. J is TRBJ2-7 and V is TRBV14; D unresolved. The CDR3 loop spans 13 amino acids. Trimming left V 5 bases short and J 0 bases short, with 8 bases between. Germline-derived CDR1 and CDR2 are SGHDN and FVKESK. The CDR3 loop is CASSTDGSYEQYF. In DNA, the CDR3 is TGTGCCAGCAGCACGGACGGCTCCTACGAGCAGTACTTC.

This clonotype was observed a few times. V gene TRBV12-3 or TRBV12-4 combines with J gene TRBJ2-7; TRBD1 is a possible D gene (6 bases). Trimming pared 4 bases from V and 0 bases from J, leaving 13 bases between. The CDR3 covers 15 residues. The DNA of the CDR3 is TGTGCCAGCAGTTCCCTGGACAGCATCTCCTACGAGCAGTACTTC. Protein product: CASSSLDSISYEQYF.

This clonotype showed up many times. This chain uses TRBV20-1 with TRBJ1-3; D perhaps matches TRBD1 (6 bases). This CDR3 spans 13 amino acids. Trimming removed 3 bases at V and 4 bases at J, with 10 bases between. Per germline, CDR1 DFQATT and CDR2 SNEGSKA (reference sequence). As DNA, the CDR3 is TGCAGTGCTAGCAGGGGTGCCGGAAACACCATATATTTT. Amino acid sequence: CSASRGAGNTIYF.

This clonotype was seen at least ten times. This chain joins TRBV5-1 and TRBJ1-4; D might be TRBD1 (5 bases). Trimming removed 5 bases from V and 6 bases from J, with 14 bases in between. Per germline, CDR1 SGHRS and CDR2 YFSETQ. CDR3 length equals 14 residues. The CDR3: CASRGPIGDEKLFF. The CDR3 DNA is TGCGCCAGCAGGGGACCCATCGGGGATGAAAAACTGTTTTTT.

Points on this clonotype: A read error may be the cause here, since a much bigger clone is one base away. V and J are TRBV20-1 and TRBJ1-5; maybe TRBD1 (5 bases). From germline, CDR1 is DFQATT and CDR2 SNEGSKA (reference sequence). V lost 3 bases and J 5 bases, leaving 11 bases between the germline ends. The length of the CDR3 is 13 residues. The CDR3 DNA is TGCAGTGCTAGTTACGGGACTCATCAGCCCCAGCATTTT. It translates to CSASYGTHQPQHF.

About this clonotype itself: Given the absence of the conserved phenylalanine or tryptophan at the CDR3 end, a read error is likely. No DNA is shown, since the ends of the CDR3 on it are uncertain; the CDR3 is the one TCRdb lists. The J gene is TRBJ2-7, the V gene TRBV2. Per the germline V gene, CDR1 is SNHLY and CDR2 is FYNNEI. The CDR3 region is 11 residues in length, termini included. The CDR3 is CASSEGKYYYL.

CDR3 coding DNA: TGTGCCATCAGCGACTCAGGTAGCGGGAGAATCTACGAGCAGTACTTC. Translated: CAISDSGSGRIYEQYF. This chain connects TRBV10-3 to TRBJ2-7, with 9 positions matching TRBD2. Germline V gene data show CDR1 as ENHRY and CDR2 as SYGVKD. The CDR3 spans 16 residues. Trimming cost V 6 bases and J 3 bases; bases outside gene matches: 12.

The chain couples TRBV7-3 to TRBJ2-5, with 10 bases that match TRBD2. The length of the CDR3 is 15 residues. Unmatched junction bases numbered 5, after V lost 5 bases and J lost 2 bases. The germline gives CDR1 SGHTA, CDR2 FQGTGA. CDR3 region: CASSGGLAAQETQYF. The CDR3 region has the DNA TGTGCCAGCAGCGGCGGACTAGCGGCTCAAGAGACCCAGTACTTC.

This clonotype was counted many times. The CDR3 DNA is TGCAGTGCTAGTCCGGATCGTGAAAAACTGTTTTTT. Translating it yields CSASPDREKLFF. The V call is TRBV20-1, the J call TRBJ1-4; no clear D gene. The length of the CDR3 is 12 residues. V lost 3 bases and J 7 bases, leaving 9 bases between the germline ends. Germline V gives CDR1 DFQATT, CDR2 SNEGSKA (reference sequence).

The chain links TRBV15 to TRBJ2-2, with D unresolved. Trimming left V 3 bases short and J 2 bases short, with 7 bases between. This CDR3 contains 14 residues. Germline CDR1 LNHNV, CDR2 YYDKDF (reference sequence). The CDR3 sequence is CATSRVQNTGELFF. CDR3 coding DNA: TGTGCCACCAGCAGGGTACAAAACACCGGGGAGCTGTTTTTT.

The V gene is TRBV19, the J gene TRBJ1-5; TRBD1 matches 11 bases. This CDR3 is built from 19 residues. V was pared by 5 bases and J by 0 bases, with 12 bases of the junction left unmatched. Germline loops: CDR1 LNHDA, CDR2 SQIVND (reference sequence). The CDR3 nucleotides are TGTGCCAGTAGTGTTTCCGGGACAGGGGGATTTTATAGCAATCAGCCCCAGCATTTT. Protein product: CASSVSGTGGFYSNQPQHF.

This chain uses TRBV20-1 with TRBJ2-3; D ambiguous. V was pared by 3 bases and J by 4 bases, with 14 bases between. CDR3 length equals 14 residues. From germline, CDR1 is DFQATT and CDR2 SNEGSKA (reference sequence). The CDR3 protein is CSASIVASADTQYF. DNA for the CDR3: TGCAGTGCTAGCATAGTCGCCTCAGCAGATACGCAGTATTTT.

This clonotype was recorded at least ten times. This rearrangement joins TRBV20-1 to TRBJ1-2, with TRBD1 matching over 9 bases. The trim removed 2 bases at V and 6 bases at J, leaving 1 base unmatched. Germline lookup yields CDR1 DFQATT and CDR2 SNEGSKA (reference sequence). The CDR3 is 12 residues long. The CDR3 reads CSARNRGHGYTF. In DNA form, the CDR3 reads TGCAGTGCTAGAAACAGGGGGCATGGCTACACCTTC.

There are many counts of this clonotype. This chain uses TRBV12-3 or TRBV12-4 with TRBJ1-2; TRBD1 matches 9 bases. There are 13 residues in the CDR3. This CDR3 is CASGTGRGWGYTF. The CDR3 nucleotides read TGTGCTAGCGGGACAGGGAGAGGCTGGGGCTACACCTTC.

The chain recombines TRBV15 with TRBJ2-1; a weak D match, TRBD1 (5 bases). This CDR3 comprises 13 residues. V lost 5 bases and J 8 bases, leaving 13 bases between the germline ends. The germline V gene has CDR1 LNHNV and CDR2 YYDKDF (reference sequence). CDR3 protein: CATSPDSLDEQFF. The CDR3 region has the DNA TGTGCCACCAGCCCCGACAGCCTGGATGAGCAGTTCTTC.

This clonotype was observed a few times. The chain recombines TRBV12-3 or TRBV12-4 with TRBJ1-2, with D uncertain. Trimming removed 7 bases at V and 3 bases at J, with 15 bases between. The CDR3 spans 14 residues. The CDR3 region is CASKPTGRDYGYTF. As DNA, the CDR3 is TGTGCCAGCAAACCGACTGGTAGGGACTATGGCTACACCTTC.

The V gene is TRBV25-1, the J gene TRBJ2-7; 9 bases are a match to TRBD2. Looked up from germline, CDR1 is MGHDK and CDR2 is SYGVNS. V dropped 1 base and J dropped 2; count of bases not matched to a gene: 9. The CDR3 spans 17 residues. In nucleotides, the CDR3 is TGTGCCAGCAGTGAATCGGGCGGGAGGGCCCGTACCTACGAGCAGTACTTC. It is translated as CASSESGGRARTYEQYF.

The table lists this clonotype with a few counts. A read error may account for a junction end that differs from germline. The chain carries TRBV12-3 or TRBV12-4 and TRBJ2-2, with D tentatively TRBD1 (5 bases). The CDR3 extends over 14 amino acids. The CDR3 sequence is CAGRVESFTGELFF. The CDR3 DNA reads as TGTGCCGGCAGGGTAGAGTCTTTCACCGGGGAGCTGTTTTTT.